A single sample gave rise to the 2 T cell receptor beta chains below, sequenced in a study of blood T cell repertoires in COVID-19. TCRdb keeps only in-frame clones here, not all; method: immunoSEQ multiplex PCR. The table includes approximately 400,000 clones, 88% detected once. The sequencing input was PBMCs or T cells enriched from blood (not recorded which). These TCRs come from a woman between 18 and 30 years old who had recovered from COVID-19.

CDR3 sequence: CASTLSSASGLENIQYF. CDR3 nucleotide sequence: TGTGCCAGCACCCTAAGTTCGGCTAGCGGACTTGAAAACATTCAGTACTTC. The chain recombines TRBV28 with TRBJ2-4; 7 bases are shared with TRBD2. The CDR3 totals 17 residues. The V gene end was trimmed by 7 bases and the J gene end by 5 bases; junction bases not matched to a gene: 17. Germline V gene lookup returns CDR1 MDHEN and CDR2 SYDVKM.

The chain couples TRBV19 to TRBJ1-1, with D possibly TRBD1 on 5 matching bases. The length of the CDR3 is 14 residues. V lost 3 bases to trimming and J lost 7 bases, with 15 bases between them. Germline V gene lookup returns CDR1 LNHDA and CDR2 SQIVND (reference sequence). The CDR3: CASSILRRVNEAFF. CDR3 nucleotide sequence: TGTGCCAGTAGTATCCTGCGCAGGGTGAATGAAGCTTTCTTT.